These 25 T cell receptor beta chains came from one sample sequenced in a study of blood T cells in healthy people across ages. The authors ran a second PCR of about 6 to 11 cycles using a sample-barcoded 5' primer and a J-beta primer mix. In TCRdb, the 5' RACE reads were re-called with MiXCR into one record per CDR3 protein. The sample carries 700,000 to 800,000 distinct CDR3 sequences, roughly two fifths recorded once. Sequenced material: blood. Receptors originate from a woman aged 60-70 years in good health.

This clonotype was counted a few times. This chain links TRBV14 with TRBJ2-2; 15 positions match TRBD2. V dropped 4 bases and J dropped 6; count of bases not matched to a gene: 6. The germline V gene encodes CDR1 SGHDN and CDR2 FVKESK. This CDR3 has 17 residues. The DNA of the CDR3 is TGTGCCAGCAGCCGCGGACTAGCGGGAGGGCGCCCCGGGGAGCTGTTTTTT. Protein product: CASSRGLAGGRPGELFF.

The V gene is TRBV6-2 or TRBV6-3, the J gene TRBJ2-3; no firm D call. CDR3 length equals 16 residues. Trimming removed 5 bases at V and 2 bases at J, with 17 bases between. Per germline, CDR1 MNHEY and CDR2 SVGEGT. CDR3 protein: CASSLISRLSTDTQYF. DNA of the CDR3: TGTGCCAGCAGTCTAATCTCAAGACTTTCCACAGATACGCAGTATTTT.

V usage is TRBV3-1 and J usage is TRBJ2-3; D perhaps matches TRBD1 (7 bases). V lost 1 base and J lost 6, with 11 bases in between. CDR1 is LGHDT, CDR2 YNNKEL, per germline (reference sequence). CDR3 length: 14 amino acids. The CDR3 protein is CASSQAPGGDTQYF. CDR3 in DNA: TGTGCCAGCAGCCAAGCGCCAGGGGGGGATACGCAGTATTTT.

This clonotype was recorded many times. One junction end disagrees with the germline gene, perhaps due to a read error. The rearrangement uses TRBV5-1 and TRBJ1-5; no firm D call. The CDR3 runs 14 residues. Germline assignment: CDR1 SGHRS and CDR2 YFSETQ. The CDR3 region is CASSLGNSNQPQHF. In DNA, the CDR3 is TGTGCCAGCAGTTTAGGCAATAGCAATCAGCCCCAGCATTTT.

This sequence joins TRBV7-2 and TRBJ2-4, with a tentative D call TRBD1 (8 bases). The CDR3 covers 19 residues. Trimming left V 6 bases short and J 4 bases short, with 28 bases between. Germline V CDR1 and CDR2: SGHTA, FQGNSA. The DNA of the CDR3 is TGTGCCAGCAGATTCCGGACAGGGCCGGGCCCCGGGGGGAAAAACATTCAGTACTTC. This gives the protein CASRFRTGPGPGGKNIQYF.

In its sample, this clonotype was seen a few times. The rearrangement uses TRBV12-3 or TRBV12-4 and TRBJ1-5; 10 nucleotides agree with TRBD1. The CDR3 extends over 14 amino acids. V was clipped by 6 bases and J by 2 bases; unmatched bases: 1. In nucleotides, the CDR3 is TGTGCCAGCAGGGGGACAGGGGGCAATCAGCCCCAGCATTTT. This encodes CASRGTGGNQPQHF.

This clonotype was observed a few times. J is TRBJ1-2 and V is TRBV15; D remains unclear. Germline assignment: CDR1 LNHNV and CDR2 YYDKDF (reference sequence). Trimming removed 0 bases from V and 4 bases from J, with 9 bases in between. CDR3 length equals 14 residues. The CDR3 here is CATSRDRASYGYTF. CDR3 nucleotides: TGTGCCACCAGCAGAGATCGGGCAAGCTATGGCTACACCTTC.

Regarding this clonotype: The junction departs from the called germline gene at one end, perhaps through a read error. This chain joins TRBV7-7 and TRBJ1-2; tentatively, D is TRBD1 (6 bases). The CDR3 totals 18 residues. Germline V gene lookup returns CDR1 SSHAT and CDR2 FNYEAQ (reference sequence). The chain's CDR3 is CASSLVRGGDSANYGYTF. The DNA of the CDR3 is TGTGCTAGCAGCTTAGTAAGAGGGGGGGATTCGGCTAACTATGGCTACACCTTC.

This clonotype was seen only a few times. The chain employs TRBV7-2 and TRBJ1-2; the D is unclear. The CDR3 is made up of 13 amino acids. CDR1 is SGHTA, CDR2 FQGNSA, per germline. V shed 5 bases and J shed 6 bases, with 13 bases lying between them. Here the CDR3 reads CASSPGPPNGYTF. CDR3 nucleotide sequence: TGTGCCAGCAGCCCTGGACCTCCTAATGGCTACACCTTC. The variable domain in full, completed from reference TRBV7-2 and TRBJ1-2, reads GAGVSQSPSNKVTEKGKDVELRCDPISGHTALYWYRQSLGQGLEFLIYFQGNSAPDKSGLPSDRFSAERTGGSVSTLTIQRTQQEDSAVYLCASSPGPPNGYTFGSGTRLTVV.

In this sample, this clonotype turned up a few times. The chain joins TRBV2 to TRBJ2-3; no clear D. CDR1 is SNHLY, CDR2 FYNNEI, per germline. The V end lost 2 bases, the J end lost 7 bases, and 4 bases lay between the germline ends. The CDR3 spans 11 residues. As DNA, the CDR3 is TGTGCCAGCAGTGAACACCATACGCAGTATTTT. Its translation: CASSEHHTQYF.

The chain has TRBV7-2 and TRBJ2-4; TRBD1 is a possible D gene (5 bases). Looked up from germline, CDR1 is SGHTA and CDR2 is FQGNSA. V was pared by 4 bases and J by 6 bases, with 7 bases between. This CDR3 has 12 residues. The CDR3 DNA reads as TGTGCCAGCAGCTGGGGCGGAAACATTCAGTACTTC. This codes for CASSWGGNIQYF.

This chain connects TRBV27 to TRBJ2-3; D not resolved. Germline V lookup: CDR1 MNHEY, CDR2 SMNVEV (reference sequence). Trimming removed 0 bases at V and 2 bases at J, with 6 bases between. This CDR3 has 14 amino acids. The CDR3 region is CASSLSTNTDTQYF. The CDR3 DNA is TGTGCCAGCAGTTTATCGACCAACACAGATACGCAGTATTTT.

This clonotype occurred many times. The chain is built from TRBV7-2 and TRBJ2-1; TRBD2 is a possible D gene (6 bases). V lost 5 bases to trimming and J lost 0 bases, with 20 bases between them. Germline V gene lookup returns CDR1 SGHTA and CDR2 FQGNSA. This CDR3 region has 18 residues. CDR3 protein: CASSTSRAGTDSYNEQFF. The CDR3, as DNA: TGTGCCAGCAGCACTAGCCGCGCCGGGACGGACTCCTACAATGAGCAGTTCTTC.

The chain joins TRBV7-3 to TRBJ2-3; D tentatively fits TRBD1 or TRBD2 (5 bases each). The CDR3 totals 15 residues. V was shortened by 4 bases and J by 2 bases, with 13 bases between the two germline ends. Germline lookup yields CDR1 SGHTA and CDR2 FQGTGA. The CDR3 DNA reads TGTGCCAGCAGCTCGCCTGGGGGTACCACAGATACGCAGTATTTT. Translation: CASSSPGGTTDTQYF.

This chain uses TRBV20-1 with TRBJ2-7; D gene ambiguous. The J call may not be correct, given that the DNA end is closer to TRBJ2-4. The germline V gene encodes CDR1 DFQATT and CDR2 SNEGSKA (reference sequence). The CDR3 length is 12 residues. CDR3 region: CSATDLGNIQYF. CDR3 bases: TGCAGTGCTACCGACTTAGGAAACATTCAGTACTTC.

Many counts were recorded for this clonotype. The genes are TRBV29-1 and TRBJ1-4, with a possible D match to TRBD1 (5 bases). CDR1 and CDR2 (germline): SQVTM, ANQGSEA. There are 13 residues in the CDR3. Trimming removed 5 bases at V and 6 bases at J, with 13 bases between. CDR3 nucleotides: TGCAGCGTTCCCCGCGACAGCGATGAAAAACTGTTTTTT. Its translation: CSVPRDSDEKLFF. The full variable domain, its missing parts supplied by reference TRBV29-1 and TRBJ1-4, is SAVISQKPSRDICQRGTSLTIQCQVDSQVTMMFWYRQQPGQSLTLIATANQGSEATYESGFVIDKFPISRPNLTFSTLTVSNMSPEDSSIYLCSVPRDSDEKLFFGSGTQLSVL.

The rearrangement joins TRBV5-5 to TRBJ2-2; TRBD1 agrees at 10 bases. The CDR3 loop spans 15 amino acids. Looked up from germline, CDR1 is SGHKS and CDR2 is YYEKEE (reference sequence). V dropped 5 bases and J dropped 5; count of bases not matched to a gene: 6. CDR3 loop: CASSLDRGRTGELFF. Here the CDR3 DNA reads TGTGCCAGCAGTTTAGACAGGGGGCGAACCGGGGAGCTGTTTTTT. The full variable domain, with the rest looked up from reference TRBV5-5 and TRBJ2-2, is DAGVTQSPTHLIKTRGQQVTLRCSPISGHKSVSWYQQVLGQGPQFIFQYYEKEERGRGNFPDRFSARQFPNYSSELNVNALLLGDSALYLCASSLDRGRTGELFFGEGSRLTVL.

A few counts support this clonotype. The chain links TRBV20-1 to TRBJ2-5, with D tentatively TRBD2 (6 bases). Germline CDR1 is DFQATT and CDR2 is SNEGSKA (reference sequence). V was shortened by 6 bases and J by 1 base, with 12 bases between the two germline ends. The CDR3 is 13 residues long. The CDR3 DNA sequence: TGCAGTGCCGCACTAGCTCCCCAAGAGACCCAGTACTTC. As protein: CSAALAPQETQYF.

This CDR3 is CASTPPGSGNTIYF. CDR3 coding DNA: TGTGCCAGCACCCCTCCGGGCTCTGGAAACACCATATATTTT. The chain has TRBV12-3 or TRBV12-4 and TRBJ1-3; D not resolved. The ends were cut back, 7 bases at V and 0 bases at J, with 10 bases in the middle. CDR3 size: 14 residues.

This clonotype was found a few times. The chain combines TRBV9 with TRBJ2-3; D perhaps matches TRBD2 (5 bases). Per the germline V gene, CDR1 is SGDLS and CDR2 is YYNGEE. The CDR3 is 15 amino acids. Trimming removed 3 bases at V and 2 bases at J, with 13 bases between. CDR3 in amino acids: CASSAQLGDTDTQYF. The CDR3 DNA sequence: TGTGCCAGCAGCGCCCAACTAGGTGACACAGATACGCAGTATTTT. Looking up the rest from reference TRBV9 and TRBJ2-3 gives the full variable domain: DSGVTQTPKHLITATGQRVTLRCSPRSGDLSVYWYQQSLDQGLQFLIQYYNGEERAKGNILERFSAQQFPDLHSELNLSSLELGDSALYFCASSAQLGDTDTQYFGPGTRLTVL.

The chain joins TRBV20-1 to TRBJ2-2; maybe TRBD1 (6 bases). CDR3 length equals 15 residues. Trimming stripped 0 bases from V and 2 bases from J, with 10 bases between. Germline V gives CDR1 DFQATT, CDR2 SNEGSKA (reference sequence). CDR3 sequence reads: CSARDQGGNTGELFF. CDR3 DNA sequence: TGCAGTGCTAGAGATCAAGGGGGAAACACCGGGGAGCTGTTTTTT.

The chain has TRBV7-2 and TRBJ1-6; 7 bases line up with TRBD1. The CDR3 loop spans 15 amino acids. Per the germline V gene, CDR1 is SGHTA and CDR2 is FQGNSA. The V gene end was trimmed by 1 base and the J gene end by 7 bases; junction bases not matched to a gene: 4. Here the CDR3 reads CASSLGGQPNSPLHF. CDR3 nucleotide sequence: TGTGCCAGCAGCTTAGGGGGACAGCCAAATTCACCCCTCCACTTT.

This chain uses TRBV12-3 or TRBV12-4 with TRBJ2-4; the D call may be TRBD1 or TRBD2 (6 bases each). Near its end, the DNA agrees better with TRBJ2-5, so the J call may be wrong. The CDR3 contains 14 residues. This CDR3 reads CASSHRDFQETQYF. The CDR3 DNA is TGTGCCAGCAGCCACAGGGACTTTCAAGAGACCCAGTACTTC.

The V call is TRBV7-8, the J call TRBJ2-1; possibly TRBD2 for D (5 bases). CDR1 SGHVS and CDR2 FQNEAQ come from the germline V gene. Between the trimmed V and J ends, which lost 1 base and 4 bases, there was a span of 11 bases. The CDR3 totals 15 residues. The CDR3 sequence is CASSLGTEVYNEQFF. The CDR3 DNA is TGTGCCAGCAGCTTAGGGACGGAGGTTTACAATGAGCAGTTCTTC.

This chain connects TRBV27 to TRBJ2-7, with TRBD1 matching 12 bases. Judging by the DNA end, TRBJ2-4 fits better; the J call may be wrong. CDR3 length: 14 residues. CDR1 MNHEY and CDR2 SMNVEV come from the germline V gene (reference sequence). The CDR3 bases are TGTGCCAGCAGTGGGACAGGGGGCGCGGGCATTCAGTACTTC. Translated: CASSGTGGAGIQYF.